Listed below are T cell receptor beta chains from one sample, sequenced in a study of blood T cells in healthy people across ages. One entry per CDR3 protein, called by TCRdb with MiXCR from the 5' RACE reads. The sample shows about a million distinct CDR3 sequences, roughly two fifths of them seen only once. Sample: blood. Receptor source: a man aged 18 to 29 in good health. Both conserved end residues are part of each CDR3. D genes are given only for firm matches. Rows may omit the clone size; those that give it use once, few, many or a size class.

size	D	J	V	length	CDR3	DNA
.	.	TRBJ2-3	TRBV7-2	14	CASSKMTSTDTQYF	TGTGCCAGCAGCAAAATGACTAGCACAGATACGCAGTATTTT
many	.	TRBJ2-1	TRBV29-1	11	CSVGQRNEQFF	TGCAGCGTTGGGCAGCGCAATGAGCAGTTCTTC
.	TRBD1	TRBJ2-5	TRBV10-3	14	CAISVYRGQETQYF	TGTGCCATCAGTGTGTACAGGGGCCAAGAGACCCAGTACTTC
.	.	TRBJ2-2	TRBV5-6	15	CASSQFSRNTGELFF	TGTGCCAGCAGTCAATTTAGCCGGAACACCGGGGAGCTGTTTTTT
.	.	TRBJ1-1	TRBV21-1	12	CASSKKRAEAFF	TGTGCCAGCAGCAAGAAGAGAGCTGAAGCTTTCTTT
.	.	TRBJ2-5	TRBV3-1	10	CASGWETQYF	TGTGCCAGCGGGTGGGAGACCCAGTACTTC
few	.	TRBJ2-3	TRBV9	15	CASSVAGVNTDTQYF	TGTGCCAGCAGCGTAGCTGGGGTGAACACAGATACGCAGTATTTT
.	.	TRBJ1-2	TRBV27	14	CASSLAGGAGGYTF	TGTGCCAGCAGTTTAGCGGGGGGCGCCGGGGGCTACACCTTC
few	.	TRBJ2-7	TRBV11-2	16	CASSLQVAEAPYEQYF	TGTGCCAGCAGCTTACAAGTGGCAGAGGCCCCCTACGAGCAGTACTTC
many	.	TRBJ1-2	TRBV3-1	14	CASSLGPRGYGYTF	TGTGCCAGCAGCCTTGGGCCTAGGGGGTATGGCTACACCTTC
.	.	TRBJ1-2	TRBV12-3/TRBV12-4	10	CAVRNYGYTF	TGTGCTGTGAGGAACTATGGCTACACCTTC
.	TRBD1	TRBJ1-1	TRBV12-3/TRBV12-4	15	CASSPRGPGYTEAFF	TGTGCCAGCAGTCCCAGGGGGCCTGGGTACACTGAAGCTTTCTTT
few	TRBD2	TRBJ2-5	TRBV2	17	CASSLYGTSGGLETQYF	TGTGCCAGCAGTCTTTACGGGACTAGCGGGGGTTTGGAGACCCAGTACTTC
few	.	TRBJ1-1	TRBV25-1	15	CASSEAGRKASEAFF	TGTGCCAGCAGTGAAGCGGGCAGAAAGGCGTCTGAAGCTTTCTTT
.	.	TRBJ2-2	TRBV10-3	15	CAIGLGAKNTGELFF	TGTGCCATAGGACTGGGGGCAAAGAACACCGGGGAGCTGTTTTTT
.	TRBD1	TRBJ2-2	TRBV20-1	16	CSARGGTGANTGELFF	TGCAGTGCTAGAGGGGGGACAGGAGCGAACACCGGGGAGCTGTTTTTT
few	.	TRBJ2-3	TRBV3-1	13	CGSESETVKTQYF	TGCGGTTCAGAGTCCGAGACGGTTAAAACGCAGTATTTT
.	.	TRBJ2-4	TRBV15	15	CATSTMLLAKNIQYF	TGTGCCACCAGCACGATGCTCCTAGCCAAAAACATTCAGTACTTC
.	.	TRBJ1-4	TRBV20-1	13	CSARRGASEKLFF	TGCAGTGCTAGACGGGGGGCGAGTGAAAAACTGTTTTTT
few	.	TRBJ1-1	TRBV7-9	14	CASRSPGIETEAFF	TGTGCCAGCAGATCACCCGGCATAGAGACTGAAGCTTTCTTT
.	TRBD1	TRBJ1-2	TRBV7-9	16	CASSPEGQRINYGYTF	TGTGCCAGCAGCCCGGAGGGACAGCGCATAAACTATGGCTACACCTTC
many	.	TRBJ2-3	TRBV20-1	12	CSALVGSDTQYF	TGCAGTGCTTTGGTGGGGAGCGATACGCAGTATTTT
few	.	TRBJ1-1	TRBV28	14	CASNPRARDTEAFF	TGTGCCAGCAACCCCAGGGCCAGGGACACTGAAGCTTTCTTT
.	TRBD1	TRBJ2-7	TRBV5-5	17	CASSRDKTGPLSYEQYF	TGTGCCAGCAGCCGAGATAAGACAGGGCCTCTCTCCTACGAGCAGTACTTC
.	.	TRBJ1-5	TRBV6-5	15	CASRYLNSENQPQHF	TGTGCCAGCAGGTACCTTAACAGTGAGAATCAGCCCCAGCATTTT
.	.	TRBJ2-7	TRBV7-6	15	CASSLGQGEDNEQYF	TGTGCCAGCAGCTTAGGGCAGGGGGAGGACAATGAGCAGTACTTC
.	.	TRBJ2-5	TRBV13	13	CPSRFNTGETQYF	TGTCCCAGCAGGTTCAATACGGGGGAGACCCAGTACTTC
.	TRBD1	TRBJ1-6	TRBV5-1	17	CASSLGSPGQGNAPLHF	TGCGCCAGCAGCTTGGGGAGTCCGGGACAGGGGAATGCACCCCTCCACTTT
few	TRBD2	TRBJ2-1	TRBV27	17	CASSFARTSGGRGEQFF	TGTGCCAGCAGTTTTGCTAGGACTAGCGGGGGCCGGGGTGAGCAGTTCTTC
.	.	TRBJ2-4	TRBV6-2/TRBV6-3	15	CASSPTRLAKNIQYF	TGTGCCAGCAGTCCAACCAGACTAGCCAAAAACATTCAGTACTTC
.	.	TRBJ1-5	TRBV5-6	14	CASSLQGDHQPQHF	TGTGCCAGCAGCTTGCAAGGGGACCATCAGCCCCAGCATTTT
many	TRBD2	TRBJ2-3	TRBV12-3/TRBV12-4	15	CASSSGLAGGDTQYF	TGTGCCAGCAGCTCCGGACTAGCGGGAGGGGATACGCAGTATTTT
few	TRBD1	TRBJ1-2	TRBV4-3	18	CASSQATGTETLNYGYTF	TGCGCCAGCAGCCAAGCCACCGGGACAGAGACCCTAAACTATGGCTACACCTTC
few	.	TRBJ1-1	TRBV2	15	CASSEAGGAVTEAFF	TGTGCCAGCAGTGAAGCTGGGGGGGCGGTCACTGAAGCTTTCTTT
.	TRBD1	TRBJ1-1	TRBV6-1	15	CASRLKGQGYTEAFF	TGTGCCAGCAGACTGAAGGGACAGGGGTACACTGAAGCTTTCTTT
many	.	TRBJ2-3	TRBV9	14	CASSVASSTDTQYF	TGTGCCAGCAGTGTCGCCAGTAGCACAGATACGCAGTATTTT
.	TRBD1	TRBJ2-2	TRBV12-3/TRBV12-4	16	CASSPGTGINTGELVF	TGTGCCAGCAGCCCCGGGACAGGGATAAACACCGGGGAGCTGGTTTTT
.	.	TRBJ1-1	TRBV7-2	16	CASSLGTGTMNTEAFF	TGTGCCAGCAGCTTAGGCACAGGGACTATGAACACTGAAGCTTTCTTT
.	TRBD2	TRBJ2-3	TRBV27	16	CASSLSTSSLTDTQYF	TGTGCCAGCAGTCTATCGACTAGCAGCCTCACAGATACGCAGTATTTT
.	.	TRBJ2-5	TRBV12-3/TRBV12-4	13	CASSCDPGETQYF	TGTGCCAGCAGTTGTGATCCGGGGGAGACCCAGTACTTC
.	.	TRBJ2-5	TRBV4-3	15	CASSQVVGSRETQYF	TGCGCCAGCAGCCAAGTCGTAGGGAGTAGAGAGACCCAGTACTTC
.	TRBD1	TRBJ2-3	TRBV5-1	15	CASSSGQGFPDTQYF	TGCGCCAGCAGCTCGGGACAGGGTTTTCCAGATACGCAGTATTTT
.	.	TRBJ1-5	TRBV20-1	12	CGARDRDQPQHF	TGCGGTGCTAGAGACCGGGATCAGCCCCAGCATTTT
.	.	TRBJ2-6	TRBV9	16	CASSVGQSSGANVLTF	TGTGCCAGCAGCGTAGGGCAGTCCTCTGGGGCCAACGTCCTGACTTTC
many	.	TRBJ2-3	TRBV11-2	16	CASSLGAASSTDTQYF	TGTGCCAGCAGCCTGGGGGCGGCGTCTAGCACAGATACGCAGTATTTT
once	TRBD1	TRBJ1-6	TRBV7-2	15	CASSEVGQGASPLHF	TGTGCCAGCAGCGAAGTCGGACAGGGTGCTTCACCCCTCCACTTT
.	.	TRBJ2-5	TRBV7-2	16	CASSETDTMYQETQYF	TGTGCCAGCAGCGAAACCGACACAATGTACCAAGAGACCCAGTACTTC
.	.	TRBJ2-3	TRBV5-5	16	CASNLRGQIEADTQYF	TGTGCCAGCAACTTGCGCGGACAAATCGAGGCAGATACGCAGTATTTT
few	.	TRBJ2-1	TRBV7-2	15	CASSLRVVMGNEQFF	TGTGCCAGCAGCTTACGGGTTGTTATGGGCAATGAGCAGTTCTTC
few	.	TRBJ2-1	TRBV15	14	CATSRFSNVGEQFF	TGTGCCACCAGCAGATTCTCTAACGTCGGTGAGCAGTTCTTC
.	.	TRBJ1-5	TRBV13	15	CASSLKGNGNQPQHF	TGTGCCAGCAGCTTAAAGGGAAATGGCAATCAGCCCCAGCATTTT
few	.	TRBJ1-5	TRBV28	14	CASRMGGGNQPQHF	TGTGCCAGCAGGATGGGGGGCGGCAATCAGCCCCAGCATTTT
once	TRBD1	TRBJ2-2	TRBV20-1	14	CSAAQGTNTGELFF	TGCAGTGCTGCACAGGGGACGAACACCGGGGAGCTGTTTTTT
.	.	TRBJ1-3	TRBV5-1	16	CASSVMGSSSGNTIYF	TGCGCCAGCAGCGTTATGGGAAGTAGCTCTGGAAACACCATATATTTT
few	.	TRBJ2-1	TRBV21-1	17	CASSKAAGGEQYNEQFF	TGTGCCAGCAGCAAAGCGGCAGGGGGGGAACAATACAATGAGCAGTTCTTC
.	.	TRBJ2-6	TRBV4-2	16	CASSQVSNSGANVLTF	TGTGCCAGCAGCCAAGTTTCGAACTCTGGGGCCAACGTCCTGACTTTC
.	.	TRBJ2-1	TRBV7-8	13	CASSLGGGFEQFF	TGTGCCAGCAGCTTAGGCGGGGGCTTTGAGCAGTTCTTC
.	TRBD2	TRBJ2-4	TRBV4-2	20	CASSQETGTSGVLAKNIQYF	TGTGCCAGCAGCCAAGAGACCGGGACTAGCGGGGTCCTAGCCAAAAACATTCAGTACTTC
.	.	TRBJ1-4	TRBV12-3/TRBV12-4	14	CASSYRTDDEKLFF	TGTGCCAGCAGTTATAGGACGGACGATGAAAAACTGTTTTTT